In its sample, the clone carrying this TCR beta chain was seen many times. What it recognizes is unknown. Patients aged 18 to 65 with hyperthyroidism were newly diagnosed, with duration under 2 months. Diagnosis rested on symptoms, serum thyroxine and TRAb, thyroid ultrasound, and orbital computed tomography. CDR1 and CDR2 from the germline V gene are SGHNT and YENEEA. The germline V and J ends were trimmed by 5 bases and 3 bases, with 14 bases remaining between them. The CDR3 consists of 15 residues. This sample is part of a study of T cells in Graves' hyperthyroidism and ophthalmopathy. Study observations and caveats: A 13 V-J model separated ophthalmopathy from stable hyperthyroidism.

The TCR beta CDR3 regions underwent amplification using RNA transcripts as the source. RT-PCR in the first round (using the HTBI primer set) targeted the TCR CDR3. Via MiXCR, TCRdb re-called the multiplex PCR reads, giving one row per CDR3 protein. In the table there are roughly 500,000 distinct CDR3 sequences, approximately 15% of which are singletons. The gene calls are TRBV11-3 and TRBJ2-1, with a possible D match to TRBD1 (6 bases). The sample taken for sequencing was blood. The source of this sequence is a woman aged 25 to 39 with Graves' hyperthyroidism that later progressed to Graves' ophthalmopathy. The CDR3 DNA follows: TGTGCCAGCAGCCTCCTAGGGGGTCTCTACAATGAGCAGTTCTTC. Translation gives CASSLLGGLYNEQFF.